Here is one T cell receptor (beta chain) with its context. This clonotype has just a few counts. Its antigen has not been determined. Base quality data are lacking; no much larger clone is found one base away. The data were obtained in a study of CD8 T cells in ankylosing spondylitis (dated by TCRdb to about 2017). As for the study more broadly: The study profiled T cell receptor beta repertoires in healthy donors and ankylosing spondylitis patients to find disease-linked TCR variants. The full study cohort was made up of about 24 ankylosing spondylitis patients and 108 healthy donors. Samples of peripheral blood were taken, and for ankylosing spondylitis patients, synovial fluid was collected as well.

The CDR3 numbers 18 residues from cysteine through phenylalanine. Kept here is only the CDR3 DNA, which spans 54 bases and is read in frame from base 1. CDR1 and CDR2 are read off the germline V gene as SGHAT and FQNNGV. At the junction V is shortened by 3 bases and J by 4 bases; bases outside the gene matches: 10. Instrument used: Illumina HiSeq 2500. Quantitative 5'-RACE with molecular barcodes was the method used to prepare the TCR beta libraries. In the paper's pipeline: To identify disease-linked TCR variants, a new computational method was used, one built on a probabilistic model of VDJ rearrangement. TCRdb reprocessing: public reads trimmed at Q25 with fastp, clones called with MiXCR, in-frame beta chains kept. Each CDR3 protein appears once, grouped with its most common genes and DNA. The V and J calls follow TCRdb's processing rather than the paper's. This sample gives roughly 450,000 distinct CDR3 sequences in total; roughly 27% of them show up just once. The ten largest clonotypes hold about 0.89% of the sample.

Paper-wide results and their limitations: The disease-linked clones were reported to be significantly enriched in matched synovial fluid samples from ankylosing spondylitis patients. A TCR beta motif made up of roughly eight highly homologous amino acid variants appeared to be characteristic of blood from ankylosing spondylitis patients. The disease-linked clones had a CD8+ phenotype and were found at relatively low frequencies in peripheral blood. Some motif variants had previously been reported in the synovial fluid and blood of reactive arthritis patients, which suggests shared mechanisms of disease initiation.

The rearranged chain carries TRBV11-2 and TRBJ2-3; 13 bases in the junction line up with TRBD2. Sequenced sample: blood, either unsorted or a sorted T cell fraction (not recorded which). This clonotype originated in a male donor with ankylosing spondylitis. The CDR3 protein is CASSFGGTSGIGADTQYF. The base sequence is TGTGCCAGCAGCTTTGGTGGGACTAGCGGGATCGGCGCAGATACGCAGTATTTT.